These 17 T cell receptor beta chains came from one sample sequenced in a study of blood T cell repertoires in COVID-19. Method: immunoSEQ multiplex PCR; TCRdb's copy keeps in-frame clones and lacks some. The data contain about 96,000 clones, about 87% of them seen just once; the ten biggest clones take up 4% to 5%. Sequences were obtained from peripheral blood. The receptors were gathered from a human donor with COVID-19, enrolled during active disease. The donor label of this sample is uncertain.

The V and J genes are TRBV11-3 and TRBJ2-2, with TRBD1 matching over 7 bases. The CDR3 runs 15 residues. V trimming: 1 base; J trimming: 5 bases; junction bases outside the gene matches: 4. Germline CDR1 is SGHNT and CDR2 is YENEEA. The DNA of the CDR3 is TGTGCCAGCAGCTTAGGACAGGGAAGGACCGGGGAGCTGTTTTTT. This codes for CASSLGQGRTGELFF.

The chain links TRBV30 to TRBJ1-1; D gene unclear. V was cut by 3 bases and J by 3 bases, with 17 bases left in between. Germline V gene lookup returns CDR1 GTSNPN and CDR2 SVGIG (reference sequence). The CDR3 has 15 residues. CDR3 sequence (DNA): TGTGCCTGGAGGACCATGAGGGTATGGTACACTGAAGCTTTCTTT. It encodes CAWRTMRVWYTEAFF.

CDR3 bases: TGTGCCAGTGGGGGACCGGGAGGCACTGAAGCTTTCTTT. This encodes CASGGPGGTEAFF. This chain connects TRBV19 to TRBJ1-1, with TRBD1 as a possible D gene (5 bases). Germline CDR1 reads LNHDA; CDR2 reads SQIVND (reference sequence). The CDR3 totals 13 residues. The V gene lost 8 bases and the J gene lost 4 bases, with 14 bases spanning the gap.

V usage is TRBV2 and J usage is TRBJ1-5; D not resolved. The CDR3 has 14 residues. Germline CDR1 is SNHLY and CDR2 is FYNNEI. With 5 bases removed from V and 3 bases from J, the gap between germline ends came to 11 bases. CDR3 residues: CASSLSQTNQPQHF. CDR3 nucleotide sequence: TGTGCCAGCAGTTTGTCACAGACCAATCAGCCCCAGCATTTT.

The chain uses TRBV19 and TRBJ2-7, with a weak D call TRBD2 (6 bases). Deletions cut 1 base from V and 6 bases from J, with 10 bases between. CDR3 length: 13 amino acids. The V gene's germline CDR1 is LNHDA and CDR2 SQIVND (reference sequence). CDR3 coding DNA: TGTGCCAGTAGTATAGCACGGGAGTCCGAGCAGTACTTC. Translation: CASSIARESEQYF.

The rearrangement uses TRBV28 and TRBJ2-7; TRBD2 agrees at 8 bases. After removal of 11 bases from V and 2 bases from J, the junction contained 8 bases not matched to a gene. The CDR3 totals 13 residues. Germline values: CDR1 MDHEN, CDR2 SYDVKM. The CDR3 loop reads CASAPGGPYEQYF. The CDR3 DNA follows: TGTGCCTCAGCACCGGGGGGGCCCTACGAGCAGTACTTC.

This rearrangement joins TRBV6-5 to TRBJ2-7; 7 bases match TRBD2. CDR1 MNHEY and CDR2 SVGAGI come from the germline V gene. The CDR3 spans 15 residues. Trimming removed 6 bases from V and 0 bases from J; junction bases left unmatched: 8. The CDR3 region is CASRPLAEPSYEQYF. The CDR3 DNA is TGTGCCAGCAGGCCTCTAGCGGAGCCCTCCTACGAGCAGTACTTC.

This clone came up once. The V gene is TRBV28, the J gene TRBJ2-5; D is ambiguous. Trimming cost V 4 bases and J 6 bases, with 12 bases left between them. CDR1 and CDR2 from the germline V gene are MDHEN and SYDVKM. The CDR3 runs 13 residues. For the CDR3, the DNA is TGTGCCAGCAGTTCTGACACCCTGCAGACCCAGTACTTC. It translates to CASSSDTLQTQYF.

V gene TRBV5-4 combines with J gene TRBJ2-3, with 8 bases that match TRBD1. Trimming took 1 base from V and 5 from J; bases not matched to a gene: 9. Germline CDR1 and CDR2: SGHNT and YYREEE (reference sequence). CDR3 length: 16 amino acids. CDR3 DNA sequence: TGTGCCAGCAGCTTGCGTCAGGGGGCCATGGGAGATACGCAGTATTTT. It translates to CASSLRQGAMGDTQYF.

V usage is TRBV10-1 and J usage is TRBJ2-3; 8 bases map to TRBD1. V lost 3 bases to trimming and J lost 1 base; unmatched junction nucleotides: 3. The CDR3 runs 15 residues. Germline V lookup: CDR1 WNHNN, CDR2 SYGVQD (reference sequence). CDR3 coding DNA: TGCGCCAGCAGTGACGGACAGGGCGGCACAGATACGCAGTATTTT. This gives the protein CASSDGQGGTDTQYF.

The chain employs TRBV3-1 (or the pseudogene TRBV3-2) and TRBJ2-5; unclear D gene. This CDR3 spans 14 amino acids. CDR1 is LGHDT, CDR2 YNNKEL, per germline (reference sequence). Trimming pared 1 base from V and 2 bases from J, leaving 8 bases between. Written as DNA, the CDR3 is TGTGCCAGCAGCCAAGCTGGCGGACAAGAGACCCAGTACTTC. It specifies CASSQAGGQETQYF.

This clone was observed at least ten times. The CDR3 nucleotides read TGTGCCAGCAGCCAAGTAGGACAGGCGTACGAGCAGTACTTC. Translated, it gives CASSQVGQAYEQYF. The rearrangement joins TRBV3-1 (or the pseudogene TRBV3-2) to TRBJ2-7, with 7 bases fitting TRBD1. Trimming at V came to 1 base and at J to 4 bases, leaving 4 bases not matched to a gene. This CDR3 spans 14 amino acids. From germline, CDR1 is LGHDT and CDR2 YNNKEL (reference sequence).

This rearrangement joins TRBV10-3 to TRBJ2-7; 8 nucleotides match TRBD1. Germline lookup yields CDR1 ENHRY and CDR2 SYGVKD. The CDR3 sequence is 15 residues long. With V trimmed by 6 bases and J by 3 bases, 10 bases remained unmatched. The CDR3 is CAIRSNDRGFYEQYF. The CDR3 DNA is TGTGCCATCAGGAGCAATGACAGGGGATTCTACGAGCAGTACTTC.

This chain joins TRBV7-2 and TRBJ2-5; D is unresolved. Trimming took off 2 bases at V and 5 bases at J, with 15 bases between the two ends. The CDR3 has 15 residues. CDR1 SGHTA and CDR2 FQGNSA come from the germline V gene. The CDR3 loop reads CASSLIRASGETQYF. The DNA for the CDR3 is TGTGCCAGCAGCTTAATCCGAGCCTCCGGGGAGACCCAGTACTTC.

As DNA, the CDR3 is TGTGCCAGCAGCGCCGCAAGGGGTGACAACTATGGCTACACCTTC. This sequence encodes CASSAARGDNYGYTF. The chain has TRBV6-5 and TRBJ1-2, with D possibly matching TRBD1 (5 bases). From germline, CDR1 is MNHEY and CDR2 SVGAGI. The CDR3 sequence is 15 residues long. The ends were cut back, 6 bases at V and 2 bases at J, with 16 bases in the middle.

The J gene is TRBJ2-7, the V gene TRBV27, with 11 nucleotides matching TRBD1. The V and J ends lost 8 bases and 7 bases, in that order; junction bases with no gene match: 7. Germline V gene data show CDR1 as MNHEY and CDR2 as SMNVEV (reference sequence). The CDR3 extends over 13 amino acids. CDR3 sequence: CASPPDRGPEQYF. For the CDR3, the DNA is TGTGCCAGCCCCCCGGACAGGGGGCCAGAGCAGTACTTC.

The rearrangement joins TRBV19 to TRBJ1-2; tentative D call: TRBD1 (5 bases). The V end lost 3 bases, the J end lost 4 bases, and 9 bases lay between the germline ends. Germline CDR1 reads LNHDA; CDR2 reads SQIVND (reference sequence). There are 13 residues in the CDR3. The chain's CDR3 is CASSMGEGYGYTF. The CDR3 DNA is TGTGCCAGTAGTATGGGGGAGGGCTATGGCTACACCTTC.